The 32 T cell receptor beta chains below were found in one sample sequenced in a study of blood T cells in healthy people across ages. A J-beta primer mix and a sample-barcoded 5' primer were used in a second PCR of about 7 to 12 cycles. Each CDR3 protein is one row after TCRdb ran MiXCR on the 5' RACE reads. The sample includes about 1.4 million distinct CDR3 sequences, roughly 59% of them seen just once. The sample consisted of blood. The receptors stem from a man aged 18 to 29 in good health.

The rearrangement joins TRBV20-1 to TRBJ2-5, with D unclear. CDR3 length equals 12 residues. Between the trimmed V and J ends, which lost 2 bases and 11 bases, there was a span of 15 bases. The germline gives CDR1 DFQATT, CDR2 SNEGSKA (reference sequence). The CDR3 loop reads CSARKATDEQYF. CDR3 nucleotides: TGCAGTGCTAGAAAAGCCACTGATGAGCAGTACTTC.

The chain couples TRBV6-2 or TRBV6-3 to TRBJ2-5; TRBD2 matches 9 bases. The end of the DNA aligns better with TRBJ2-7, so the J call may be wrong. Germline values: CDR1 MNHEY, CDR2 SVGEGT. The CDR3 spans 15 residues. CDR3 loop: CASSFSGGGDYEQYF. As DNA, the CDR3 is TGTGCCAGCAGTTTCTCTGGCGGGGGGGACTACGAGCAGTACTTC.

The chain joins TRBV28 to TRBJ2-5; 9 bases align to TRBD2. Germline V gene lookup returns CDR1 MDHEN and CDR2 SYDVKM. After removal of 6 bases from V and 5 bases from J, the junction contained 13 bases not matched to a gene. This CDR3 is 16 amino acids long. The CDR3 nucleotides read TGTGCCAGCAGACCTCTCCTAGCGGGGCGGACGGAGACCCAGTACTTC. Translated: CASRPLLAGRTETQYF.

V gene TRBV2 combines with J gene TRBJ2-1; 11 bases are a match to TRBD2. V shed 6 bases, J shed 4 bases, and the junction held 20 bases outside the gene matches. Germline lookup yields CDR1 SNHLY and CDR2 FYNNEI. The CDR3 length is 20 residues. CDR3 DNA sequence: TGTGCCAGCAGGATCTCTAGCGGGGGGTATCCTTACGACCCTTACAATGAGCAGTTCTTC. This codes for CASRISSGGYPYDPYNEQFF.

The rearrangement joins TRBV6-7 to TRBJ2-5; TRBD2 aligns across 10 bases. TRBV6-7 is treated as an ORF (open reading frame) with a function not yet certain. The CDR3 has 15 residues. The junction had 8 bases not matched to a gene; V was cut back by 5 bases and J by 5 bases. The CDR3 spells CASSSLAGVGETQYF. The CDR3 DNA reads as TGTGCCAGCAGTAGCCTAGCGGGAGTAGGGGAGACCCAGTACTTC.

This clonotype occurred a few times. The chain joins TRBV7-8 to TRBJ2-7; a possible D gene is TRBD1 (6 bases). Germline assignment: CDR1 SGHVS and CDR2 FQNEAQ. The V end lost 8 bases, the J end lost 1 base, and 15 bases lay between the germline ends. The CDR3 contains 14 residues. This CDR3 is CASVSLQGSYEQYF. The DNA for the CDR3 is TGTGCCAGCGTTAGCCTCCAGGGGTCCTACGAGCAGTACTTC.

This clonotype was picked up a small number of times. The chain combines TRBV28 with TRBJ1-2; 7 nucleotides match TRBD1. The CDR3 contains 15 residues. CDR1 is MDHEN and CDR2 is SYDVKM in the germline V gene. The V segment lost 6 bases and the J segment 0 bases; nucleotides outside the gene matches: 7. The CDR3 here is CASSPTDRANYGYTF. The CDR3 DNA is TGTGCCAGCAGCCCTACTGACAGGGCTAACTATGGCTACACCTTC.

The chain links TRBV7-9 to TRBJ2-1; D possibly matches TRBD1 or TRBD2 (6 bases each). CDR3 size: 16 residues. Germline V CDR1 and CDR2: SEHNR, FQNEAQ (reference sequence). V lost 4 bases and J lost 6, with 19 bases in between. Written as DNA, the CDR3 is TGTGCCAGCAGCTGGGGGGCAGCCCTTGGTCGCAATGAGCAGTTCTTC. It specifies CASSWGAALGRNEQFF.

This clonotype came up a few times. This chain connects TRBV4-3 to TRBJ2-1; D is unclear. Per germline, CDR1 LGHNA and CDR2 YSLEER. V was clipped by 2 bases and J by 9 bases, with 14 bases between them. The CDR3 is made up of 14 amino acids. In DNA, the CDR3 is TGCGCCAGCAGCCAAATTTCACAGCTCGGTGAGCAGTTCTTC. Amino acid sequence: CASSQISQLGEQFF.

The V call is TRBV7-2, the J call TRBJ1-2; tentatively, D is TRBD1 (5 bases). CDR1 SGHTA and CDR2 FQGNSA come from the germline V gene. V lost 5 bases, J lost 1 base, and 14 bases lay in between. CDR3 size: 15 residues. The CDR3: CASSPREGGNYGYTF. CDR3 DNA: TGTGCCAGCAGCCCCAGGGAGGGTGGTAACTATGGCTACACCTTC.

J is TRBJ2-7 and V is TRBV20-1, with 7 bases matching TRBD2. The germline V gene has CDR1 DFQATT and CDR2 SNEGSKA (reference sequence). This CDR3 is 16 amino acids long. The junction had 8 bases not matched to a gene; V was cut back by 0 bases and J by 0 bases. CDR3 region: CSAREYRLAASYEQYF. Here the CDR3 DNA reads TGCAGTGCTAGAGAGTATCGGCTAGCGGCCTCCTACGAGCAGTACTTC.

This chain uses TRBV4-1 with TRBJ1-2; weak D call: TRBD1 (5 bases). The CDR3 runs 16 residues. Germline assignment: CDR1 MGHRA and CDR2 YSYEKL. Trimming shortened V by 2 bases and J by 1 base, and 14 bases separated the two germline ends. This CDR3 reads CASSQTGQDINYGYTF. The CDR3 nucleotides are TGCGCCAGCAGCCAAACCGGACAAGATATTAACTATGGCTACACCTTC.

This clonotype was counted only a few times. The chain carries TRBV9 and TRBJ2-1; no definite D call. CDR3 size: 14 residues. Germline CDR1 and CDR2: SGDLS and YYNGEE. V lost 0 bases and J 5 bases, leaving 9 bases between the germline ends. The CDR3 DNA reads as TGTGCCAGCAGCGTAGCTTCGAGCGACAATGAGCAGTTCTTC. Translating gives CASSVASSDNEQFF. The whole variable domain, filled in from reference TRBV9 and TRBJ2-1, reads DSGVTQTPKHLITATGQRVTLRCSPRSGDLSVYWYQQSLDQGLQFLIQYYNGEERAKGNILERFSAQQFPDLHSELNLSSLELGDSALYFCASSVASSDNEQFFGPGTRLTVL.

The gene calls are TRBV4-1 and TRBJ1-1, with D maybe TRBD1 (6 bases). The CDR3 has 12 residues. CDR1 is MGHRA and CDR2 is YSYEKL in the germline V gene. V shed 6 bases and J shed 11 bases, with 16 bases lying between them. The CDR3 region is CASRHRDSTAFF. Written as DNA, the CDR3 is TGCGCCAGCAGGCACAGGGATAGTACGGCTTTCTTT.

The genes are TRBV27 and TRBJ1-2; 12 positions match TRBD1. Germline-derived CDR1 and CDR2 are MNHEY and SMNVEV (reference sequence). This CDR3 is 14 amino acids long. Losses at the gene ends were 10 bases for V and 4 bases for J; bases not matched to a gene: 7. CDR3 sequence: CATAGTGGGYGYTF. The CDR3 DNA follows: TGTGCCACCGCCGGGACAGGGGGCGGCTATGGCTACACCTTC.

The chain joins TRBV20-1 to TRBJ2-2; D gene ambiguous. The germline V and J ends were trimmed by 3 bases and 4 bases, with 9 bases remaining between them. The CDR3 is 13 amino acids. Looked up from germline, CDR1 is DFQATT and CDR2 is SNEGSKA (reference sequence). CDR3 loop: CSASSRGTGELFF. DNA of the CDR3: TGCAGTGCTAGCTCCCGAGGCACCGGGGAGCTGTTTTTT.

The CDR3 reads CASMGQGALEHTEAFF. CDR3 nucleotide sequence: TGTGCCAGCATGGGTCAGGGGGCACTCGAACACACTGAAGCTTTCTTT. This chain joins TRBV6-1 and TRBJ1-1; TRBD1 matches at 8 bases. Trimming at V came to 7 bases and at J to 3 bases, leaving 13 bases not matched to a gene. The CDR3 contains 16 residues. The germline CDR1 and CDR2 sequences are MNHNS and SASEGT.

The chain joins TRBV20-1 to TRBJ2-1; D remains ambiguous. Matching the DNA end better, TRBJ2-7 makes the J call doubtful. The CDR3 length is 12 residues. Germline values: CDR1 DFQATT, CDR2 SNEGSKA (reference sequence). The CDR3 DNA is TGCAGTGCCATAATACTTTTAAGTGAGCAGTACTTC. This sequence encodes CSAIILLSEQYF.

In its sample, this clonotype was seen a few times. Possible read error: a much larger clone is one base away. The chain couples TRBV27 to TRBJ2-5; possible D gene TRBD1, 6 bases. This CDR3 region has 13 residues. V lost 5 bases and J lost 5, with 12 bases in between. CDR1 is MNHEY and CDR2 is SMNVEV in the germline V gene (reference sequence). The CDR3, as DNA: TGTGCCAGCAGTGTGGTAGGGGGTGAGACCCAGTACTTC. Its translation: CASSVVGGETQYF.

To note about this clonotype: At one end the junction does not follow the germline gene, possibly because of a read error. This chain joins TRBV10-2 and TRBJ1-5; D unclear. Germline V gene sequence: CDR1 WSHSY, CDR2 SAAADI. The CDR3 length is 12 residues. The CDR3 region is CASSENTQPQHF. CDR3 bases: TGCGCTAGCAGTGAGAATACTCAGCCCCAGCATTTT.

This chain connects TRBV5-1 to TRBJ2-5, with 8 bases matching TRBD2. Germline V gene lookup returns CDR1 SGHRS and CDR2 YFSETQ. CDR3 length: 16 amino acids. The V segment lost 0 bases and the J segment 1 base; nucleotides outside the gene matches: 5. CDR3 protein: CASSLVQRGIQETQYF. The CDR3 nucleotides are TGCGCCAGCAGCTTGGTCCAGCGGGGGATCCAAGAGACCCAGTACTTC.

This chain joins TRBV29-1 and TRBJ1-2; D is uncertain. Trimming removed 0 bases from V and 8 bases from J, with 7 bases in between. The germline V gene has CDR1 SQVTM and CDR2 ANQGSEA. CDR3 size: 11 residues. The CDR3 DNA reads TGCAGCGTTGAAGATCCCGAAGGCTACACCTTC. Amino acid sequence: CSVEDPEGYTF.

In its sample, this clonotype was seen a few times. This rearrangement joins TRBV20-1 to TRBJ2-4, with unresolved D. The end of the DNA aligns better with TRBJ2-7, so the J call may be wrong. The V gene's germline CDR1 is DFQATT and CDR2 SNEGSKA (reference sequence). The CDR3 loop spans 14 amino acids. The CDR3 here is CSARGIQLQSEQYF. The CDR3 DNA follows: TGCAGTGCTAGGGGAATACAGCTACAGAGCGAGCAGTACTTC.

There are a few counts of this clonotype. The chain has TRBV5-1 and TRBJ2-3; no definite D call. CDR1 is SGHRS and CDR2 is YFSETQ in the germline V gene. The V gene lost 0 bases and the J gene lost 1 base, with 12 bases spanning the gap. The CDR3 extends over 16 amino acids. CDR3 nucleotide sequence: TGCGCCAGCAGCTTGGTCGTGAGCCACCGCACAGATACGCAGTATTTT. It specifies CASSLVVSHRTDTQYF.

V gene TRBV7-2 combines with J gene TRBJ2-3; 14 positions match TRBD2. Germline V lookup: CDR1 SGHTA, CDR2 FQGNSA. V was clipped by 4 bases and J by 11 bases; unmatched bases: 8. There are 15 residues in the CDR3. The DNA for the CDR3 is TGTGCCAGCAGCTCCCTTCGACTAGCGGGGGGGCAGCAGTATTTT. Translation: CASSSLRLAGGQQYF.

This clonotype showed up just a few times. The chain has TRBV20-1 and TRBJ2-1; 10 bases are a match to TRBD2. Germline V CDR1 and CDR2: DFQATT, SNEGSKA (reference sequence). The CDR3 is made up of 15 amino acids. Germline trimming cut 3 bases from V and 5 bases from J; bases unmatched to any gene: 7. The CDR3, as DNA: TGCAGTGCTAGCCGTGGACTAGCGGAGGACAATGAGCAGTTCTTC. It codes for CSASRGLAEDNEQFF.

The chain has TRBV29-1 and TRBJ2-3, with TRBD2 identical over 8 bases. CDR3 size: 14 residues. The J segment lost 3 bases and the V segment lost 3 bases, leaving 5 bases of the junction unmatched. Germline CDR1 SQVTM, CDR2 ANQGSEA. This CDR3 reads CSVDSAGATDTQYF. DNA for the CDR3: TGCAGCGTTGATTCAGCGGGAGCGACAGATACGCAGTATTTT.

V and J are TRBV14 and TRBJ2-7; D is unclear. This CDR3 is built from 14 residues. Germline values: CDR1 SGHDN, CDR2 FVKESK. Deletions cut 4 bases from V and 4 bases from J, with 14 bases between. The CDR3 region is CASSPTPDPYEQYF. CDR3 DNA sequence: TGTGCCAGCAGCCCGACGCCAGATCCTTACGAGCAGTACTTC.

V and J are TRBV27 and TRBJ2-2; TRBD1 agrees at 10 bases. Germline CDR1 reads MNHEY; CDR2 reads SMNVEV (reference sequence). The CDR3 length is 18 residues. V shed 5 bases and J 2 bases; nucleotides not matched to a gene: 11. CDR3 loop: CASSLGTGVVRNTGELFF. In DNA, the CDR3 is TGTGCCAGCAGTCTCGGGACAGGGGTCGTTCGAAACACCGGGGAGCTGTTTTTT.

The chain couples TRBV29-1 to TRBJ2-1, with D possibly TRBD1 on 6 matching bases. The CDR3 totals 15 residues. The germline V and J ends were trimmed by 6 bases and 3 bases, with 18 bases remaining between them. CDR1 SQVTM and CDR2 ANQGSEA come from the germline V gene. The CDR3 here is CSVIHRAVYYNEQFF. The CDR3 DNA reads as TGCAGCGTCATACACAGGGCTGTTTACTACAATGAGCAGTTCTTC.

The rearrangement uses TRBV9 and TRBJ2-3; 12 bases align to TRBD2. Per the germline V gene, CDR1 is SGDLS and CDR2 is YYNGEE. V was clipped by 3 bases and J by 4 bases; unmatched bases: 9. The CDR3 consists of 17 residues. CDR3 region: CASSAGASGGAADTQYF. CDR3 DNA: TGTGCCAGCAGCGCAGGGGCTAGCGGGGGGGCAGCAGATACGCAGTATTTT.

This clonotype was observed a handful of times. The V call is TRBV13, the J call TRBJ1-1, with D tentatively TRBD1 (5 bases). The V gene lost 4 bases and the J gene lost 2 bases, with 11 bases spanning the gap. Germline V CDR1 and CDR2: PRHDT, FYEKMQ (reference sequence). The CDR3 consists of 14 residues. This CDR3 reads CASSSRGENTEAFF. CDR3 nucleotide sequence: TGTGCCAGCAGCTCTAGAGGGGAAAACACTGAAGCTTTCTTT.